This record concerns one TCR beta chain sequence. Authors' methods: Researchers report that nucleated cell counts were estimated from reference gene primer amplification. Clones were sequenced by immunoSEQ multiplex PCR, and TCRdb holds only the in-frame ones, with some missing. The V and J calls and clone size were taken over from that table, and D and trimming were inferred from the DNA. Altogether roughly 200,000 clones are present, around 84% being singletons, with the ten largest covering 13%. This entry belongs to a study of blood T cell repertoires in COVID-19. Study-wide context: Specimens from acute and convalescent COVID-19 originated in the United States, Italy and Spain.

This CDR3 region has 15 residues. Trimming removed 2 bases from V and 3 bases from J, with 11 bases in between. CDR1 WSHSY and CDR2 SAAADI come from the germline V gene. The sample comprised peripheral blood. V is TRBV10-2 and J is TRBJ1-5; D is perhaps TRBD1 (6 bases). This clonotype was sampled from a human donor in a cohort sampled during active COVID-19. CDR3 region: CASSEPQGNNQPQHF. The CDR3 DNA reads TGCGCCAGCAGTGAGCCTCAGGGGAACAATCAGCCCCAGCATTTT.